The rows below give T cell receptor beta chains drawn from one sample of a study of blood T cell repertoires in COVID-19. Sequencing used immunoSEQ multiplex PCR; TCRdb keeps in-frame clones, though not all of them. This table has around 300,000 clones, roughly 90% appearing once. The sample was peripheral blood. These receptors originate from a woman aged 40-49 years with COVID-19, enrolled during active disease. Both conserved end residues are part of each CDR3. Fields, in order: V gene, D gene, clone size, J gene, CDR3 protein, CDR3 DNA. A D gene is named only where the DNA matches it firmly. A clone size is listed for some rows: how often the clone was seen (once, few, many), or a class if it is expanded.

V gene: TRBV7-8; D gene: NA; clone size: NA; J gene: TRBJ2-1; CDR3 protein: CASSLARVSSYNEQFF; CDR3 DNA: TGTGCCAGCAGCTTAGCGCGAGTGAGCTCCTACAATGAGCAGTTCTTC
V gene: TRBV12-3/TRBV12-4; D gene: NA; clone size: NA; J gene: TRBJ2-2; CDR3 protein: CASSLRKNGELFF; CDR3 DNA: TGTGCCAGCAGTTTGCGGAAAAACGGGGAGCTGTTTTTT
V gene: TRBV5-1; D gene: NA; clone size: NA; J gene: TRBJ2-6; CDR3 protein: CASSLWSGVLSGANVLTF; CDR3 DNA: TGCGCCAGCAGCTTGTGGTCGGGGGTCCTCTCTGGGGCCAACGTCCTGACTTTC
V gene: TRBV27; D gene: NA; clone size: once; J gene: TRBJ1-4; CDR3 protein: CASTAGGGREKLFF; CDR3 DNA: TGTGCCAGCACCGCGGGGGGGGGCCGTGAAAAACTGTTTTTT
V gene: TRBV29-1; D gene: TRBD1; clone size: NA; J gene: TRBJ1-1; CDR3 protein: CSDGQGHTEAFF; CDR3 DNA: TGCAGCGACGGACAGGGTCACACTGAAGCTTTCTTT
V gene: TRBV11-2; D gene: TRBD1; clone size: NA; J gene: TRBJ1-4; CDR3 protein: CASSLGYRGGANEKLFF; CDR3 DNA: TGTGCCAGCAGCTTAGGTTACAGGGGTGGTGCTAATGAAAAACTGTTTTTT
V gene: TRBV5-4; D gene: TRBD1; clone size: NA; J gene: TRBJ2-5; CDR3 protein: CASSDGQGWEETQYF; CDR3 DNA: TGTGCCAGCAGCGATGGACAGGGATGGGAAGAGACCCAGTACTTC
V gene: TRBV28; D gene: NA; clone size: few; J gene: TRBJ2-7; CDR3 protein: CASNFRRGFSYEQYF; CDR3 DNA: TGTGCCAGCAACTTCCGTCGGGGATTTTCCTACGAGCAGTACTTC
V gene: TRBV6-2/TRBV6-3; D gene: TRBD2; clone size: once; J gene: TRBJ2-1; CDR3 protein: CASSDLPSGRVLYNEQFF; CDR3 DNA: TGTGCCAGCAGCGACCTTCCCAGCGGGAGGGTCCTTTACAATGAGCAGTTCTTC
V gene: TRBV30; D gene: TRBD2; clone size: NA; J gene: TRBJ2-1; CDR3 protein: CAFSGYPSYNEQFF; CDR3 DNA: TGTGCCTTTAGCGGGTACCCCTCCTACAATGAGCAGTTCTTC